Below, 23 T cell receptor beta chains from the same sample are listed, as sequenced in a study of CD8+ T cells in alopecia areata. Extracted from the samples, RNA was reverse transcribed into cDNA to serve as the sequencing template. Clones were sequenced by immunoSEQ multiplex PCR, and TCRdb holds only the in-frame ones, with some missing. The sample consists of 90,000 to 120,000 clones, approximately 59% of them appearing once. The sequencing input was CD8+ T cells sorted from blood. The source of these receptors is a human donor in good health.

In its sample, this clone was seen a few times. The rearrangement joins TRBV13 to TRBJ1-1; D gene uncertain. The CDR3 extends over 15 amino acids. The V gene's germline CDR1 is PRHDT and CDR2 FYEKMQ (reference sequence). V was shortened by 7 bases and J by 2 bases, with 17 bases between the two germline ends. The chain's CDR3 is CASTDPRDRNTEAFF. DNA of the CDR3: TGTGCCAGCACCGATCCCCGTGACCGAAACACTGAAGCTTTCTTT.

This clone has only a few counts. This chain connects TRBV30 to TRBJ1-5, with no clear D. Trimming left V 5 bases short and J 2 bases short, with 10 bases between. The CDR3 contains 13 residues. Germline V gives CDR1 GTSNPN, CDR2 SVGIG (reference sequence). The CDR3 coding sequence is TGTGCCTGGGGGGAATGGGGCAATCAGCCCCAGCATTTT. This sequence encodes CAWGEWGNQPQHF.

This chain joins TRBV15 and TRBJ1-6, with D unresolved. Trimming removed 2 bases from V and 9 bases from J, with 17 bases in between. The CDR3 is 16 amino acids. Per germline, CDR1 LNHNV and CDR2 YYDKDF (reference sequence). The CDR3 sequence: CATSRLTGPPGSPLHF. CDR3 nucleotides: TGTGCCACCAGCAGACTGACCGGACCCCCTGGTTCACCCCTCCACTTT.

The count of this clone is one. The junction differs from germline at one of its ends, possibly a read error. The gene calls are TRBV7-7 and TRBJ2-7; D may be TRBD2 (5 bases). CDR3 length equals 15 residues. Germline CDR1 reads SSHAT; CDR2 reads FNYEAQ (reference sequence). The DNA of the CDR3 is TGTGCTAGCAGCTTAGGCCCGGGGAAAGAATACGAGCAGTACTTC. It translates to CASSLGPGKEYEQYF.

The genes are TRBV27 and TRBJ2-7; D remains ambiguous. V dropped 3 bases and J dropped 2 bases, with 8 bases sitting between them. This CDR3 spans 13 amino acids. In germline, CDR1 is MNHEY, CDR2 SMNVEV (reference sequence). The CDR3 loop reads CASSFGPAYEQYF. Here the CDR3 DNA reads TGTGCCAGCAGTTTTGGGCCAGCCTACGAGCAGTACTTC.

This sequence joins TRBV11-2 and TRBJ2-3; 12 bases are a match to TRBD2. V was pared by 5 bases and J by 5 bases, with 8 bases of the junction left unmatched. The CDR3 consists of 16 residues. Germline lookup yields CDR1 SGHAT and CDR2 FQNNGV. The CDR3 sequence is CASSNLAGGPRDTQYF. As DNA, the CDR3 is TGTGCCAGCAGCAACCTAGCGGGGGGGCCGAGAGATACGCAGTATTTT.

This sequence joins TRBV5-6 and TRBJ2-3; either TRBD1 or TRBD2 may supply D (5 bases each). The CDR3 is 17 residues long. From germline, CDR1 is SGHDT and CDR2 YYEEEE. The V end was cut by 5 bases, the J end by 4 bases, with 23 bases between. The CDR3 DNA follows: TGTGCCAGCAGTCAGGCGACGGTGGGGGTAGGGTCAGATACGCAGTATTTT. Translation gives CASSQATVGVGSDTQYF.

The J gene is TRBJ2-2, the V gene TRBV4-3; TRBD1 matches 7 bases. Germline V gene data show CDR1 as LGHNA and CDR2 as YSLEER. The junction had 8 bases not matched to a gene; V was cut back by 2 bases and J by 5 bases. The length of the CDR3 is 16 residues. The CDR3 coding sequence is TGCGCCAGCAGCCAATATATAGGGGGCGCAACCGGGGAGCTGTTTTTT. Translation gives CASSQYIGGATGELFF.

V is TRBV6-6 and J is TRBJ2-5; D is ambiguous. Trimming cost V 6 bases and J 1 base, with 18 bases left between them. Germline V gives CDR1 MNHNY, CDR2 SVGAGI (reference sequence). The CDR3 extends over 16 amino acids. CDR3: CASSSGETRPQETQYF. The CDR3 nucleotides are TGTGCCAGCAGCTCGGGCGAGACACGTCCCCAAGAGACCCAGTACTTC.

The chain employs TRBV5-1 and TRBJ1-1; TRBD1 is a possible D gene (6 bases). This CDR3 region has 14 residues. CDR1 is SGHRS and CDR2 is YFSETQ in the germline V gene. Trimming left V 2 bases short and J 5 bases short, with 13 bases between. The CDR3 DNA reads TGCGCCAGCAGCTTCCATCAGGGGAATACTGAAGCTTTCTTT. This translates into CASSFHQGNTEAFF.

The V and J genes are TRBV5-6 and TRBJ1-2, with a weak D call TRBD1 (6 bases). This CDR3 region has 14 residues. The V end was cut by 4 bases, the J end by 6 bases, with 16 bases between. Germline loops: CDR1 SGHDT, CDR2 YYEEEE. Here the CDR3 reads CASSQGTSDHGYTF. CDR3 DNA sequence: TGTGCCAGCAGCCAGGGGACGTCAGATCATGGCTACACCTTC. Full variable domain (rest looked up from reference TRBV5-6 and TRBJ1-2): DAGVTQSPTHLIKTRGQQVTLRCSPKSGHDTVSWYQQALGQGPQFIFQYYEEEERQRGNFPDRFSGHQFPNYSSELNVNALLLGDSALYLCASSQGTSDHGYTFGSGTRLTVV.

J is TRBJ2-7 and V is TRBV7-9; D remains ambiguous. V lost 7 bases and J lost 2, with 15 bases in between. CDR1 is SEHNR and CDR2 is FQNEAQ in the germline V gene (reference sequence). The CDR3 sequence is 14 residues long. The CDR3, as DNA: TGTGCCAGCACCGGTTATCTCTCCCCCTACGAGCAGTACTTC. Translating it yields CASTGYLSPYEQYF.

This clone was picked up one time. The V gene is TRBV4-2, the J gene TRBJ2-2; 10 bases fit TRBD2. The germline gives CDR1 LGHNA, CDR2 YNFKEQ. The ends lost 4 bases at V and 7 bases at J; junction bases unmatched: 9. The CDR3 sequence is 16 residues long. The DNA for the CDR3 is TGTGCCAGCAGCCGGCCCCTAGCGGGGGAGGTCGGGGAGCTGTTTTTT. Translation: CASSRPLAGEVGELFF.

The V gene is TRBV13, the J gene TRBJ1-2; 10 bases match TRBD1. Unmatched junction bases numbered 4, after V lost 10 bases and J lost 2 bases. This CDR3 contains 13 residues. CDR1 PRHDT and CDR2 FYEKMQ come from the germline V gene (reference sequence). In DNA form, the CDR3 reads TGTGCCACCCCGGGACAGGGGAACTATGGCTACACCTTC. This gives the protein CATPGQGNYGYTF.

This chain uses TRBV30 with TRBJ1-1; D gene ambiguous. The CDR3 is 14 amino acids. V shed 0 bases and J shed 3 bases, with 11 bases lying between them. CDR1 and CDR2 from the germline V gene are GTSNPN and SVGIG (reference sequence). Written as DNA, the CDR3 is TGTGCCTGGAGTGTACACGCGGGATACACTGAAGCTTTCTTT. Its protein product is CAWSVHAGYTEAFF.

The chain uses TRBV25-1 and TRBJ1-1; a weak D match, TRBD1 (6 bases). The CDR3 has 14 residues. Germline CDR1 is MGHDK and CDR2 is SYGVNS. Deletions cut 6 bases from V and 6 bases from J, with 17 bases between. CDR3 coding DNA: TGTGCCAGCAGCTTAGAGCCGGCAGGGGCTGAAGCTTTCTTT. Translating gives CASSLEPAGAEAFF.

The chain combines TRBV6-5 with TRBJ2-7; 7 nucleotides agree with TRBD2. Trimming removed 6 bases from V and 3 bases from J; junction bases left unmatched: 5. Per the germline V gene, CDR1 is MNHEY and CDR2 is SVGAGI. The CDR3 length is 13 residues. The CDR3 DNA reads as TGTGCCAGCAGAGCCGGGACTAACTACGAGCAGTACTTC. Translated: CASRAGTNYEQYF.

The rearrangement links TRBV13 to TRBJ2-5; 10 bases agree with TRBD2. The length of the CDR3 is 15 residues. V trimming: 2 bases; J trimming: 3 bases; junction bases outside the gene matches: 3. Germline CDR1 and CDR2: PRHDT and FYEKMQ (reference sequence). CDR3 nucleotides: TGTGCCAGCAGCTTACTAGCGGGGGTGGAAGAGACCCAGTACTTC. Translating gives CASSLLAGVEETQYF.

The chain carries TRBV15 and TRBJ2-2, with D uncertain. The length of the CDR3 is 11 residues. Per the germline V gene, CDR1 is LNHNV and CDR2 is YYDKDF (reference sequence). Deletions cut 9 bases from V and 1 base from J, with 3 bases between. The DNA for the CDR3 is TGTGCCACGGGGAACACCGGGGAGCTGTTTTTT. Its protein product is CATGNTGELFF.

Comments on this clone: A much larger clone differs by one base, so this may be a read error. The chain combines TRBV7-9 with TRBJ1-2, with TRBD1 matching over 8 bases. The CDR3 extends over 14 amino acids. Per germline, CDR1 SEHNR and CDR2 FQNEAQ (reference sequence). V gave up 5 bases and J gave up 4 bases; unmatched junction bases: 6. The CDR3 DNA reads as TGTGCCAGCAGCCCAACCGGGACAGGCTATGGCTACACCTTC. It translates to CASSPTGTGYGYTF.

The rearrangement links TRBV5-1 to TRBJ1-1; no clear D. This CDR3 has 13 amino acids. The V gene lost 0 bases and the J gene lost 5 bases, with 8 bases spanning the gap. Per germline, CDR1 SGHRS and CDR2 YFSETQ. CDR3 protein: CASSLASETEAFF. The CDR3 DNA is TGCGCCAGCAGCTTGGCATCAGAGACTGAAGCTTTCTTT. The complete variable domain, with remaining parts taken from reference TRBV5-1 and TRBJ1-1, reads KAGVTQTPRYLIKTRGQQVTLSCSPISGHRSVSWYQQTPGQGLQFLFEYFSETQRNKGNFPGRFSGRQFSNSRSEMNVSTLELGDSALYLCASSLASETEAFFGQGTRLTVV.

Concerning this clone: The sample has other DNA sequences that encode this CDR3 too. J is TRBJ2-3 and V is TRBV19; D is perhaps TRBD2 (5 bases). Trimming cost V 3 bases and J 5 bases, with 6 bases left between them. The CDR3 totals 12 residues. From germline, CDR1 is LNHDA and CDR2 SQIVND (reference sequence). DNA for the CDR3: TGTGCCAGTAGTATCGGAGGAGATACGCAGTATTTT. Protein sequence: CASSIGGDTQYF.

There are a few counts of this clone. The chain joins TRBV25-1 to TRBJ2-7; TRBD2 matches 8 bases. Germline values: CDR1 MGHDK, CDR2 SYGVNS. Trimming removed 0 bases from V and 2 bases from J; junction bases left unmatched: 3. The CDR3 runs to 15 residues. The CDR3 DNA reads as TGTGCCAGCAGTGAATACGGGGGGGGCCCCTACGAGCAGTACTTC. Translated, it gives CASSEYGGGPYEQYF.